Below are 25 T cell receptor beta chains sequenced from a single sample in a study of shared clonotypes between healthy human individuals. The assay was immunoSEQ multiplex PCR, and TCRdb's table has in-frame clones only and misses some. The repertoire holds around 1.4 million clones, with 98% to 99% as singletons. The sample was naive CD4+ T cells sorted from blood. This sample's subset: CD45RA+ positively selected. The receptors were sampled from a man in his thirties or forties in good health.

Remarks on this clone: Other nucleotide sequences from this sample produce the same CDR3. The CDR3 nucleotides are TGTGCCAGCAGCCTAGCGGGAGTTGGGACAGATACGCAGTATTTT. Translation gives CASSLAGVGTDTQYF. The rearrangement links TRBV11-2 to TRBJ2-3, with TRBD2 matching 10 bases. With 5 bases clipped from V and 3 bases from J, the junction kept 5 bases outside the gene matches. CDR1 is SGHAT and CDR2 is FQNNGV in the germline V gene. The CDR3 spans 15 residues.

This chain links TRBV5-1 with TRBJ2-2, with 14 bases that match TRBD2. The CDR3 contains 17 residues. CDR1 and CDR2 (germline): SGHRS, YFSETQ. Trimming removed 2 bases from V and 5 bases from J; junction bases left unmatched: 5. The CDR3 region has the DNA TGCGCCAGCAGCTTAAAGGGACTAGCGGGAGTAACCGGGGAGCTGTTTTTT. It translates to CASSLKGLAGVTGELFF.

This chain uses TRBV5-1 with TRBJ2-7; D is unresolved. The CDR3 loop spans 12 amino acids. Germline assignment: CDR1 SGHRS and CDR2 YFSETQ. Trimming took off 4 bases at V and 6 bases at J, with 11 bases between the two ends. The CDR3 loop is CASSMGFAEQYF. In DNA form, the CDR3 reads TGCGCCAGCAGCATGGGGTTCGCCGAGCAGTACTTC.

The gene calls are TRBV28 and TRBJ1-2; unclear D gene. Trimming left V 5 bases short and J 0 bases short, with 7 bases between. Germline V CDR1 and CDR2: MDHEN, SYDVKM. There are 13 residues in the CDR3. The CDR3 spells CASSQTPNYGYTF. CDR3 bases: TGTGCCAGCAGTCAAACACCTAACTATGGCTACACCTTC.

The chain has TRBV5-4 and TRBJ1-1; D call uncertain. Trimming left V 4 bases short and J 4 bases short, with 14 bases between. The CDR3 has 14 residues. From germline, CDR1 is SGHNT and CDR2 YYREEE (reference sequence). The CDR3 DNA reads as TGTGCCAGCAGCGTCGCTGGACGGAGCACTGAAGCTTTCTTT. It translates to CASSVAGRSTEAFF. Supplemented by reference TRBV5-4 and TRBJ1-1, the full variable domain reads ETGVTQSPTHLIKTRGQQVTLRCSSQSGHNTVSWYQQALGQGPQFIFQYYREEENGRGNFPPRFSGLQFPNYSSELNVNALELDDSALYLCASSVAGRSTEAFFGQGTRLTVV.

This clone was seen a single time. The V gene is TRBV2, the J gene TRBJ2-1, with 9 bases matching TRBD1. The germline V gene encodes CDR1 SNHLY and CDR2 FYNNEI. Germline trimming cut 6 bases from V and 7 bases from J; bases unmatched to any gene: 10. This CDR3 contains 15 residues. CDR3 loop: CASSETPGTGNEQFF. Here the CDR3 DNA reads TGTGCCAGCAGCGAAACGCCCGGGACAGGGAATGAGCAGTTCTTC.

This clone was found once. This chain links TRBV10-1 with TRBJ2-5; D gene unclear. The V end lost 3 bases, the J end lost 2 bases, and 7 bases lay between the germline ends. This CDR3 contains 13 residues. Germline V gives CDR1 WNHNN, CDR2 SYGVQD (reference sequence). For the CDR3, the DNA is TGCGCCAGCAGTGAAAACCTACAAGAGACCCAGTACTTC. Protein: CASSENLQETQYF.

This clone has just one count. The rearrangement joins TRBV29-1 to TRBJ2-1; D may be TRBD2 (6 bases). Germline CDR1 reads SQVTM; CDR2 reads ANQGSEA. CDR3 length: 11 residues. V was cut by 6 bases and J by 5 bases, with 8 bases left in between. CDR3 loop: CSVGGDNEQFF. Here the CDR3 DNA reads TGCAGCGTGGGGGGTGACAATGAGCAGTTCTTC.

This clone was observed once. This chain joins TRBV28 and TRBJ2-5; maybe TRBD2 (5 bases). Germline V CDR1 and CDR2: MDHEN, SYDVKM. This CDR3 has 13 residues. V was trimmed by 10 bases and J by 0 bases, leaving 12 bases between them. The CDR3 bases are TGTGCCACCCACGACGGGAACCAAGAGACCCAGTACTTC. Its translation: CATHDGNQETQYF.

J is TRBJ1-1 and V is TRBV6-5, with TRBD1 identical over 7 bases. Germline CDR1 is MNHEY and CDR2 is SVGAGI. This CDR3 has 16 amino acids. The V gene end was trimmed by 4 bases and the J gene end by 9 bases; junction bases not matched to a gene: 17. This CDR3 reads CASSSPRDSPNRQAFF. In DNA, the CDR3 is TGTGCCAGCAGTTCCCCCCGGGACAGCCCGAACCGTCAAGCTTTCTTT.

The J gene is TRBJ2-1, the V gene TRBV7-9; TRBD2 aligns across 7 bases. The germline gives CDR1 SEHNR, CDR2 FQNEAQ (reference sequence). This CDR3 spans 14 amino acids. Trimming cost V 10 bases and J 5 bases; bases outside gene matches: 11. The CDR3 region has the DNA TGTGCCAACACCCTGCGGGAGATCCACAATGAGCAGTTCTTC. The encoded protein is CANTLREIHNEQFF.

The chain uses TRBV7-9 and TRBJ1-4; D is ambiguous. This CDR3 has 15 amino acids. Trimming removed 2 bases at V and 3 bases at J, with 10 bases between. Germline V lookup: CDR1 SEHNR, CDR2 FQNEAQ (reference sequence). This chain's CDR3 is CASSLFSGANEKLFF. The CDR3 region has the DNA TGTGCCAGCAGCTTATTTTCGGGAGCTAATGAAAAACTGTTTTTT.

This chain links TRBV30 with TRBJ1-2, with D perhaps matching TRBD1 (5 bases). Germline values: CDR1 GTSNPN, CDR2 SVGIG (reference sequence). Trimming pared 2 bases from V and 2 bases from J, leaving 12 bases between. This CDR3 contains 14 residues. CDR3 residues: CAWSLRQSNYGYTF. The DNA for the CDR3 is TGTGCCTGGAGTCTCCGACAGAGCAACTATGGCTACACCTTC.

The CDR3 protein is CASSVGDLNEQFF. The CDR3 coding sequence is TGTGCCAGCAGCGTAGGGGACTTAAATGAGCAGTTCTTC. V and J are TRBV9 and TRBJ2-1; D possibly corresponds to TRBD2 (6 bases). In germline, CDR1 is SGDLS, CDR2 YYNGEE. Between the trimmed V and J ends, which lost 0 bases and 7 bases, there was a span of 8 bases. The CDR3 extends over 13 amino acids.

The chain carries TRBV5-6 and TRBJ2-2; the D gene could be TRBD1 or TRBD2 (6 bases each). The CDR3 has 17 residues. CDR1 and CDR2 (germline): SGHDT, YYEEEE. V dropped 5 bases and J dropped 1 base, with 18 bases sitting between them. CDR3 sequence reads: CASSARGRVLNTGELFF. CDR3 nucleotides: TGTGCCAGCAGTGCCCGGGGGCGAGTTTTGAACACCGGGGAGCTGTTTTTT.

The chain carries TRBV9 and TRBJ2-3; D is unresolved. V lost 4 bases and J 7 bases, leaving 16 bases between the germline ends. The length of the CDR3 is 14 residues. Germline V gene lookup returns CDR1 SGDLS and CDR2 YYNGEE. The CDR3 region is CASSSRIGLNTQYF. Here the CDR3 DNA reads TGTGCCAGCAGCTCCCGCATCGGGCTTAATACGCAGTATTTT.

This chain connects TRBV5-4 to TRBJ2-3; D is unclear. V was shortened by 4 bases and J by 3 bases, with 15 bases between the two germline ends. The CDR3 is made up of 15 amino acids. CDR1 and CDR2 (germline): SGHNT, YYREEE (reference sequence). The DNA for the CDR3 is TGTGCCAGCAGCGACCCGGTGGGTACGACAGATACGCAGTATTTT. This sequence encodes CASSDPVGTTDTQYF.

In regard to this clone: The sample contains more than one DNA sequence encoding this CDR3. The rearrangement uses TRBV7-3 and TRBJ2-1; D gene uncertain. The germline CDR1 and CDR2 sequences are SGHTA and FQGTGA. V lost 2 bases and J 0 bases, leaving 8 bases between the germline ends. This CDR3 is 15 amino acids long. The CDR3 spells CASSLGASSYNEQFF. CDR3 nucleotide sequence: TGTGCCAGCAGCTTAGGAGCAAGCTCCTACAATGAGCAGTTCTTC. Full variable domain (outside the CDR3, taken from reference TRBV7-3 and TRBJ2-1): GAGVSQTPSNKVTEKGKYVELRCDPISGHTALYWYRQSLGQGPEFLIYFQGTGAADDSGLPNDRFFAVRPEGSVSTLKIQRTERGDSAVYLCASSLGASSYNEQFFGPGTRLTVL.

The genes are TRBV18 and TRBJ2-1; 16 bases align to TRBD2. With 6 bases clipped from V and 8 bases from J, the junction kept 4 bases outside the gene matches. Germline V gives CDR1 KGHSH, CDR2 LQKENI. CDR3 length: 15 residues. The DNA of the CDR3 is TGTGCCAGCTCCCCGGGGACTAGCGGGAGGGATGAGCAGTTCTTC. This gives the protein CASSPGTSGRDEQFF.

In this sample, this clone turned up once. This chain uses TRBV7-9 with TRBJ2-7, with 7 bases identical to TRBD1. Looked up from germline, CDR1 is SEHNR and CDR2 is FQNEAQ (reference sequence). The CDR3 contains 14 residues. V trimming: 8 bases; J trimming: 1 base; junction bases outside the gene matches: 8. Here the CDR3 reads CASGPGQPSYEQYF. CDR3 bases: TGTGCCAGCGGCCCGGGACAGCCGTCCTACGAGCAGTACTTC. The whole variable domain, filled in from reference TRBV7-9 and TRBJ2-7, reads DTGVSQNPRHKITKRGQNVTFRCDPISEHNRLYWYRQTLGQGPEFLTYFQNEAQLEKSRLLSDRFSAERPKGSFSTLEIQRTEQGDSAMYLCASGPGQPSYEQYFGPGTRLTVT.

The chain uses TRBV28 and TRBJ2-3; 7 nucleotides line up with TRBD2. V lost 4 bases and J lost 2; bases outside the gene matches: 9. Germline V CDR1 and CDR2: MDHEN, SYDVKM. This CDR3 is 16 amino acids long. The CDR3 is CASSSGSSGYTDTQYF. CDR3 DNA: TGTGCCAGCAGTTCTGGCTCTAGCGGATACACAGATACGCAGTATTTT.

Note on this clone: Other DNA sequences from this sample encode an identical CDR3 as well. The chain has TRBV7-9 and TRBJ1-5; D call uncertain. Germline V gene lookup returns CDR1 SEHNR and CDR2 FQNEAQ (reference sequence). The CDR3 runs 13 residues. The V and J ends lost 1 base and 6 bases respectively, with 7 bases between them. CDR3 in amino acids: CASSLEGGQPQHF. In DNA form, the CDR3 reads TGTGCCAGCAGCTTAGAAGGTGGTCAGCCCCAGCATTTT.

CDR3 nucleotides: TGTGCCAGTAGTATAGACCGCTGGGGCTACGAGCAGTACTTC. Its translation: CASSIDRWGYEQYF. J is TRBJ2-7 and V is TRBV19; D call uncertain. The germline CDR1 and CDR2 sequences are LNHDA and SQIVND (reference sequence). This CDR3 is 14 amino acids long. The ends were cut back, 0 bases at V and 3 bases at J, with 9 bases in the middle.

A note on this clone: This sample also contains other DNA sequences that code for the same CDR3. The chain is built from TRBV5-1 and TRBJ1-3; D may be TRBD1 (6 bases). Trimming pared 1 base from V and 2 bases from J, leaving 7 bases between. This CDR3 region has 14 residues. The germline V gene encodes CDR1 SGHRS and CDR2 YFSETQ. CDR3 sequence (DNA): TGCGCCAGCAGCTTGACAGGGACTGGAAACACCATATATTTT. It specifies CASSLTGTGNTIYF.

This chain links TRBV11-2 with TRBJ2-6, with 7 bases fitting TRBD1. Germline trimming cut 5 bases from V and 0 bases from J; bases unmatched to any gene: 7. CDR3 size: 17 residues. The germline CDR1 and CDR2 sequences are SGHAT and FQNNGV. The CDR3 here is CASSRDSHISGANVLTF. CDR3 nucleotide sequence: TGTGCCAGCAGCCGGGACAGCCACATCTCTGGGGCCAACGTCCTGACTTTC.